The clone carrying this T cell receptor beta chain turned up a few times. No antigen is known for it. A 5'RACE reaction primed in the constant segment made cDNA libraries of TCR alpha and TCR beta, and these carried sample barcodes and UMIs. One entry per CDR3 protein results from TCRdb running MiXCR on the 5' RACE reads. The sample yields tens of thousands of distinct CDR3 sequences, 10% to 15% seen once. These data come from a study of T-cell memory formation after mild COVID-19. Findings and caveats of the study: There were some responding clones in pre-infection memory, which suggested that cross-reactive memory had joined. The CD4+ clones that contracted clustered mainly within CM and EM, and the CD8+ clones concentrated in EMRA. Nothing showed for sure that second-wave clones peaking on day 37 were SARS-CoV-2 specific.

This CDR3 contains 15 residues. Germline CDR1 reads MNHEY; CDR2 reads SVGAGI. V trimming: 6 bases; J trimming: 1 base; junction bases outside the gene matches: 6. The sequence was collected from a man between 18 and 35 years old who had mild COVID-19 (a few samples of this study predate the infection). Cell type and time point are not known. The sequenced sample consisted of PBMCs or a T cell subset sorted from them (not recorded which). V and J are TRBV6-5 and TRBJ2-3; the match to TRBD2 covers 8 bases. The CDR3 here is CASSVAGKGTDTQYF. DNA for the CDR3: TGTGCCAGCAGCGTAGCGGGGAAGGGCACAGATACGCAGTATTTT.